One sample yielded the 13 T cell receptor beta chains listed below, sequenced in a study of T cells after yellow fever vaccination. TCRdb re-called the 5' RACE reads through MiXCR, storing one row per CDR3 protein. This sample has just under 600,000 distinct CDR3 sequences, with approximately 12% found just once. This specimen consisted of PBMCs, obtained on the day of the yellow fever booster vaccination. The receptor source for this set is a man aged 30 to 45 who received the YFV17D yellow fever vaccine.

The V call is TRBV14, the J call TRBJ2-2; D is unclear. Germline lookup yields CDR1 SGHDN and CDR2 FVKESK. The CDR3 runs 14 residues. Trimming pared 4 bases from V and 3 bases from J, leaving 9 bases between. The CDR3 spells CASSRGGYTGELFF. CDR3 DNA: TGTGCCAGCAGCCGTGGCGGCTACACCGGGGAGCTGTTTTTT.

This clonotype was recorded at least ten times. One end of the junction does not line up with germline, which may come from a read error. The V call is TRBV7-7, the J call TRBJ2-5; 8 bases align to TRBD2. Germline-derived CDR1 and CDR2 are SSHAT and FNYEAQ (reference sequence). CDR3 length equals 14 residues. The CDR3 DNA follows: TGTGCTAGCAGCTTGAGCGGGAGCGGAGAGACCCAGTACTTC. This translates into CASSLSGSGETQYF.

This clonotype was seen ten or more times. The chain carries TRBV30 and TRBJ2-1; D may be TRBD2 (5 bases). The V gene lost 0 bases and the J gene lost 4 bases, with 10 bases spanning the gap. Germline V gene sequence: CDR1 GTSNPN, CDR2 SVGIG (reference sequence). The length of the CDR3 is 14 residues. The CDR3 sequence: CAWSVLTKYNEQFF. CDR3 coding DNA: TGTGCCTGGAGTGTACTGACTAAGTACAATGAGCAGTTCTTC. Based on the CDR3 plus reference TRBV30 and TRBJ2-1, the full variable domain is SQTIHQWPATLVQPVGSPLSLECTVEGTSNPNLYWYRQAAGRGLQLLFYSVGIGQISSEVPQNLSASRPQDRQFILSSKKLLLSDSGFYLCAWSVLTKYNEQFFGPGTRLTVL.

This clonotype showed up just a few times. The CDR3 nucleotides read TGTGCCACCAGCAGAAGAAACAGAAACAATGAGCAGTTCTTC. Translating it yields CATSRRNRNNEQFF. The genes are TRBV15 and TRBJ2-1, with D uncertain. With 2 bases removed from V and 5 bases from J, the gap between germline ends came to 10 bases. The CDR3 length is 14 residues. Germline CDR1 reads LNHNV; CDR2 reads YYDKDF (reference sequence).

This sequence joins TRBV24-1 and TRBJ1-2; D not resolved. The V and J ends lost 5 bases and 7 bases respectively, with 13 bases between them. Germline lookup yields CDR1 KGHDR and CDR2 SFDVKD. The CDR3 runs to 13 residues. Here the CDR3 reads CATSGPGRLGYTF. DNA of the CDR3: TGTGCCACCAGTGGGCCGGGAAGACTTGGCTACACCTTC.

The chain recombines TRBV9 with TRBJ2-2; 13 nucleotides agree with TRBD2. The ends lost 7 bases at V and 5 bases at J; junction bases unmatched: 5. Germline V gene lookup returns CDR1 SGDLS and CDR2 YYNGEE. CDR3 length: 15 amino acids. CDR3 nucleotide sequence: TGTGCCAGCCAAATGGGACTAGCGGGAACCGGGGAGCTGTTTTTT. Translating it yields CASQMGLAGTGELFF.

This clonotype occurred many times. CDR3 bases: TGTGCCAGCAGCTTGGCGGGACAGCCAGACGAGACCCAGTACTTC. This encodes CASSLAGQPDETQYF. V usage is TRBV13 and J usage is TRBJ2-5; D perhaps matches TRBD1 (7 bases). Germline V gene data show CDR1 as PRHDT and CDR2 as FYEKMQ (reference sequence). CDR3 length: 15 residues. Trimming took 3 bases from V and 5 from J, leaving 16 bases between them.

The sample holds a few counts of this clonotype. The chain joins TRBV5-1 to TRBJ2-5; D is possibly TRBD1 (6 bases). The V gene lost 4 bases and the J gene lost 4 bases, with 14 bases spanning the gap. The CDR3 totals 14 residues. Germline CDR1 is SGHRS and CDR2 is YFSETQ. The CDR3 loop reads CASSRPGVLETQYF. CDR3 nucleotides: TGCGCCAGCAGCCGGCCAGGGGTGCTAGAGACCCAGTACTTC. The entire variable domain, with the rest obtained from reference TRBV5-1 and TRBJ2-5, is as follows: KAGVTQTPRYLIKTRGQQVTLSCSPISGHRSVSWYQQTPGQGLQFLFEYFSETQRNKGNFPGRFSGRQFSNSRSEMNVSTLELGDSALYLCASSRPGVLETQYFGPGTRLLVL.

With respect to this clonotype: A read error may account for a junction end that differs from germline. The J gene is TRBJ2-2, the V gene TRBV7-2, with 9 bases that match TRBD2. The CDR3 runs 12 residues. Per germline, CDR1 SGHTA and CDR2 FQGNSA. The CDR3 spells CASSLSREGPVF. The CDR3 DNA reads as TGTGCCAGCAGCTTATCGCGGGAGGGCCCCGTTTTT.

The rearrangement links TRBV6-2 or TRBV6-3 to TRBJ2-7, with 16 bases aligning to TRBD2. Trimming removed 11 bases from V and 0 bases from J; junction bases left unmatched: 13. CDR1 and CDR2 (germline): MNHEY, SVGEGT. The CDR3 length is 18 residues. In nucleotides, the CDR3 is TGTGCCTCCGACTCGGGACTAGCGGGAGGGAGAAGCTCCTACGAGCAGTACTTC. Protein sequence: CASDSGLAGGRSSYEQYF.

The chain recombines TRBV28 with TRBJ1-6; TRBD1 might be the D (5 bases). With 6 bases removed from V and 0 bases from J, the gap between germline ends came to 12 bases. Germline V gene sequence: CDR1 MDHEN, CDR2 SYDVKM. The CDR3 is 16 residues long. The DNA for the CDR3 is TGTGCCAGCAGGTACAGGCCCAGCTCCTATAATTCACCCCTCCACTTT. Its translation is CASRYRPSSYNSPLHF.

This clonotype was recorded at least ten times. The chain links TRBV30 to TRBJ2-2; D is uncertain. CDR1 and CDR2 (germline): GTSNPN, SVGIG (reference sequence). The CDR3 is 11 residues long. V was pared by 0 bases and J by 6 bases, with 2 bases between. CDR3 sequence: CAWSVPGELFF. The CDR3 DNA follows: TGTGCCTGGAGTGTACCCGGGGAGCTGTTTTTT.

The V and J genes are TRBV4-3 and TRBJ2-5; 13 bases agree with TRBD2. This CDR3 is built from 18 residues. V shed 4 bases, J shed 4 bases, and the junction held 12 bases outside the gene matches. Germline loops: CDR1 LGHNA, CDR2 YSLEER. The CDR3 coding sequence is TGCGCCAGCAGCCCTTCGAGAGGAACTAGCGGGAGGGGAGAGACCCAGTACTTC. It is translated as CASSPSRGTSGRGETQYF.